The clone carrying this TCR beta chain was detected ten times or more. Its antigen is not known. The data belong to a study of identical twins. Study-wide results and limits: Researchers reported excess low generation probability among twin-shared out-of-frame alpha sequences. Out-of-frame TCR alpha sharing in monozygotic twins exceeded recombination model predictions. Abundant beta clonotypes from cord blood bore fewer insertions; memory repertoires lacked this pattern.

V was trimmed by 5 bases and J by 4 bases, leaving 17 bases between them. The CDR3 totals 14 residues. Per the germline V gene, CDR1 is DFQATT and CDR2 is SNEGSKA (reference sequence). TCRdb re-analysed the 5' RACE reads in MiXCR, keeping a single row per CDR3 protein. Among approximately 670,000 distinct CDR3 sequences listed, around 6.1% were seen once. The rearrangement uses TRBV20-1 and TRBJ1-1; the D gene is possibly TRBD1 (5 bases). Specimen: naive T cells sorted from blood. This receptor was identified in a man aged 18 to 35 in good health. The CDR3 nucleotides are TGCAGTGCTGACATCGGCGGGAGGGGCACTGAAGCTTTCTTT. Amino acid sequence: CSADIGGRGTEAFF.